The 12 T cell receptor beta chains given below trace back to one sample, sequenced in a study of blood T cell repertoires in COVID-19. TCRdb keeps only in-frame clones here, not all; method: immunoSEQ multiplex PCR. The sample holds 200,000 to 250,000 clones, roughly 85% seen once. The sequenced sample was PBMCs or T cells enriched from blood (not recorded which). The receptors derive from a woman aged 45 to 65 with acute COVID-19.

CDR3 protein: CASSSSRTGSEKLFF. CDR3 sequence (DNA): TGTGCCAGCAGCTCATCCCGGACAGGGAGTGAAAAACTGTTTTTT. V is TRBV7-9 and J is TRBJ1-4; 8 nucleotides line up with TRBD1. Germline V gene data show CDR1 as SEHNR and CDR2 as FQNEAQ (reference sequence). There are 15 residues in the CDR3. Unmatched junction bases numbered 8, after V lost 4 bases and J lost 7 bases.

The chain carries TRBV7-3 and TRBJ2-2; 8 nucleotides match TRBD2. Germline V lookup: CDR1 SGHTA, CDR2 FQGTGA. Trimming at V came to 6 bases and at J to 1 base, leaving 7 bases not matched to a gene. CDR3 length: 16 amino acids. CDR3 sequence: CASRLDLAGNTGELFF. CDR3 coding DNA: TGTGCCAGCAGACTCGACCTAGCGGGGAACACCGGGGAGCTGTTTTTT.

The CDR3 region is CASSLARGDTQYF. Here the CDR3 DNA reads TGTGCCAGTTCACTAGCGCGCGGAGATACGCAGTATTTT. The rearrangement uses TRBV19 and TRBJ2-3; 7 bases align to TRBD2. Unmatched junction bases numbered 7, after V lost 8 bases and J lost 5 bases. CDR3 size: 13 residues. Germline lookup yields CDR1 LNHDA and CDR2 SQIVND (reference sequence).

The CDR3 DNA sequence: TGTGCCAGCAGCTTAGGGGGGGGGCCGGAGGGCTACACCTTC. Protein product: CASSLGGGPEGYTF. The chain links TRBV7-2 to TRBJ1-2, with D tentatively TRBD1 (6 bases). V dropped 1 base and J dropped 8 bases, with 14 bases sitting between them. The length of the CDR3 is 14 residues. Germline V lookup: CDR1 SGHTA, CDR2 FQGNSA. The full variable domain, with the rest looked up from reference TRBV7-2 and TRBJ1-2, is GAGVSQSPSNKVTEKGKDVELRCDPISGHTALYWYRQSLGQGLEFLIYFQGNSAPDKSGLPSDRFSAERTGGSVSTLTIQRTQQEDSAVYLCASSLGGGPEGYTFGSGTRLTVV.

This chain links TRBV19 with TRBJ1-2; 7 nucleotides align to TRBD1. The CDR3 runs to 16 residues. V trimming: 6 bases; J trimming: 3 bases; junction bases outside the gene matches: 13. Germline V CDR1 and CDR2: LNHDA, SQIVND (reference sequence). CDR3 protein: CASSLPLDRADYGYTF. The DNA for the CDR3 is TGTGCCAGTAGCCTACCCCTTGACAGGGCGGACTATGGCTACACCTTC. Using reference TRBV19 and TRBJ1-2 for the parts outside the CDR3, the full variable domain is DGGITQSPKYLFRKEGQNVTLSCEQNLNHDAMYWYRQDPGQGLRLIYYSQIVNDFQKGDIAEGYSVSREKKESFPLTVTSAQKNPTAFYLCASSLPLDRADYGYTFGSGTRLTVV.

The chain recombines TRBV6-5 with TRBJ2-3; 7 positions match TRBD2. From germline, CDR1 is MNHEY and CDR2 SVGAGI. V dropped 5 bases and J dropped 4; count of bases not matched to a gene: 3. CDR3 length: 13 residues. DNA of the CDR3: TGTGCCAGCAGTCAGCGGGGAGCAGATACGCAGTATTTT. Amino acids: CASSQRGADTQYF.

The rearrangement joins TRBV6-5 to TRBJ2-7; no firm D call. Per the germline V gene, CDR1 is MNHEY and CDR2 is SVGAGI. V lost 7 bases to trimming and J lost 0 bases, with 13 bases between them. The CDR3 contains 14 residues. CDR3 nucleotide sequence: TGTGCCAGCACAGCAGGCCCGCTCTCCTACGAGCAGTACTTC. Translation gives CASTAGPLSYEQYF.

This chain uses TRBV4-3 with TRBJ1-2; 11 bases fit TRBD1. The V gene end was trimmed by 0 bases and the J gene end by 8 bases; junction bases not matched to a gene: 5. The CDR3 consists of 15 residues. CDR1 and CDR2 (germline): LGHNA, YSLEER. CDR3 in DNA: TGCGCCAGCAGCCAAGATGGACAGGGGGCGCGAGGCTACACCTTC. The encoded protein is CASSQDGQGARGYTF.

The chain uses TRBV5-8 and TRBJ1-1; TRBD1 is a possible D gene (6 bases). The CDR3 has 15 amino acids. V was clipped by 0 bases and J by 2 bases, with 11 bases between them. Germline CDR1 reads SGHTS; CDR2 reads YDEGEE. The CDR3 here is CASSLDRALNTEAFF. CDR3 in DNA: TGTGCCAGCAGCTTGGACAGGGCTCTAAACACTGAAGCTTTCTTT.

The chain is built from TRBV13 and TRBJ1-3; D is unresolved. Germline V gene sequence: CDR1 PRHDT, CDR2 FYEKMQ (reference sequence). Trimming left V 0 bases short and J 0 bases short, with 12 bases between. The CDR3 covers 17 residues. CDR3 loop: CASSLGPPGDSGNTIYF. CDR3 DNA: TGTGCCAGCAGCTTAGGCCCTCCCGGAGACTCTGGAAACACCATATATTTT. Full variable domain (outside the CDR3, taken from reference TRBV13 and TRBJ1-3): AAGVIQSPRHLIKEKRETATLKCYPIPRHDTVYWYQQGPGQDPQFLISFYEKMQSDKGSIPDRFSAQQFSDYHSELNMSSLELGDSALYFCASSLGPPGDSGNTIYFGEGSWLTVV.

The chain uses TRBV24-1 and TRBJ2-1, with TRBD2 matching over 12 bases. With 4 bases clipped from V and 7 bases from J, the junction kept 7 bases outside the gene matches. Germline loops: CDR1 KGHDR, CDR2 SFDVKD. The CDR3 has 16 amino acids. CDR3 coding DNA: TGTGCCACCAGTGACCCTAGCGGGGGGGCGAAAAATGAGCAGTTCTTC. Protein sequence: CATSDPSGGAKNEQFF.

V usage is TRBV2 and J usage is TRBJ1-2, with D possibly being TRBD1 (6 bases). CDR1 and CDR2 (germline): SNHLY, FYNNEI. The CDR3 is made up of 13 amino acids. The V end lost 4 bases, the J end lost 5 bases, and 11 bases lay between the germline ends. The CDR3 spells CASSGARGYGYTF. In nucleotides, the CDR3 is TGTGCCAGCAGTGGCGCCAGGGGTTATGGCTACACCTTC.